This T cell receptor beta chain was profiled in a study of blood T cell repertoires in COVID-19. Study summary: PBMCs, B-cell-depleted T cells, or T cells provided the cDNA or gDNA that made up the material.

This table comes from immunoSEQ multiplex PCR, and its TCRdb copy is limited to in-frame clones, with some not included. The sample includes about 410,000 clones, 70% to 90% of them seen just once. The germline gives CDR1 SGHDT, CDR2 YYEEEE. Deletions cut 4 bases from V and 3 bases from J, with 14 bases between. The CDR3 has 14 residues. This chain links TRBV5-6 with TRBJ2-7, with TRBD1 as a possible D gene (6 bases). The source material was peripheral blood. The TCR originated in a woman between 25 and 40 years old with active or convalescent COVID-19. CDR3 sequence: CASSPGQKFYEQYF. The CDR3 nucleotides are TGTGCCAGCAGCCCAGGACAGAAATTCTACGAGCAGTACTTC.